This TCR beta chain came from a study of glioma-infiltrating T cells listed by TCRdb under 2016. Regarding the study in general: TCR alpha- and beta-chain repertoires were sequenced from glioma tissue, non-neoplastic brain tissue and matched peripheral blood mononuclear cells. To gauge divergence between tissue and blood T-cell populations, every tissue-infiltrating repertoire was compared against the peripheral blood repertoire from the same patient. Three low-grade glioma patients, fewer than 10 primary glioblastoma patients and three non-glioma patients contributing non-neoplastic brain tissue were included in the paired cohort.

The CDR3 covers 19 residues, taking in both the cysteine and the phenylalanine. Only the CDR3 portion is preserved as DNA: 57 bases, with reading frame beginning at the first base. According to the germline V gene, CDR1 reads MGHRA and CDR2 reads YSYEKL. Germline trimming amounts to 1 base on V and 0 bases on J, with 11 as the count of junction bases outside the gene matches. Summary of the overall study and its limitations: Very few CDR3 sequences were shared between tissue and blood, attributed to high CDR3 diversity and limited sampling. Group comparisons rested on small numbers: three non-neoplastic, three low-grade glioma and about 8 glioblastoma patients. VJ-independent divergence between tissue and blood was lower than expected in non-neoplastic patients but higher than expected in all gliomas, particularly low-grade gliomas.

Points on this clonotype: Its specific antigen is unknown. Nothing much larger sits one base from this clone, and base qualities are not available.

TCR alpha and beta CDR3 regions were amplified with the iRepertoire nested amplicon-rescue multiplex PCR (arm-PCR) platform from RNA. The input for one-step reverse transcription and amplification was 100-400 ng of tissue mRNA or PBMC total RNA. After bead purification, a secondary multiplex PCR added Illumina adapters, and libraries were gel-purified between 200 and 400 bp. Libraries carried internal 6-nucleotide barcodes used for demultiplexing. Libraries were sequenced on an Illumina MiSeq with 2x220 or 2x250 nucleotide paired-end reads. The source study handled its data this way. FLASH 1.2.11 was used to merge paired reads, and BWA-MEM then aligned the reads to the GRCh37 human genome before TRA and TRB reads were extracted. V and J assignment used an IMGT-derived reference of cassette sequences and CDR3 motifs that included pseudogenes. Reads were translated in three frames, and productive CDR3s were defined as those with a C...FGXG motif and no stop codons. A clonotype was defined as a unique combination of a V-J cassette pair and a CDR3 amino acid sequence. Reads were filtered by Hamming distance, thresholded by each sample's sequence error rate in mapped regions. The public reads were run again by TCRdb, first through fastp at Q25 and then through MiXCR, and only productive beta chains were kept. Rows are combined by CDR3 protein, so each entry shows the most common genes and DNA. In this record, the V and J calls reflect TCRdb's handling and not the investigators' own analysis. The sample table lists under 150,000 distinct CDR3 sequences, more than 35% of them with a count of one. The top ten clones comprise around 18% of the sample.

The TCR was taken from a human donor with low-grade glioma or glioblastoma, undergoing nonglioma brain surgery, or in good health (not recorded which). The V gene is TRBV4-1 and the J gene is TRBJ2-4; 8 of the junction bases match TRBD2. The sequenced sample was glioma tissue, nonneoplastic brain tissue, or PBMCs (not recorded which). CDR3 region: CASSQVLLVTSGAKNIQYF. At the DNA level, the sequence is TGCGCCAGCAGCCAAGTTCTATTAGTAACTAGCGGAGCCAAAAACATTCAGTACTTC.